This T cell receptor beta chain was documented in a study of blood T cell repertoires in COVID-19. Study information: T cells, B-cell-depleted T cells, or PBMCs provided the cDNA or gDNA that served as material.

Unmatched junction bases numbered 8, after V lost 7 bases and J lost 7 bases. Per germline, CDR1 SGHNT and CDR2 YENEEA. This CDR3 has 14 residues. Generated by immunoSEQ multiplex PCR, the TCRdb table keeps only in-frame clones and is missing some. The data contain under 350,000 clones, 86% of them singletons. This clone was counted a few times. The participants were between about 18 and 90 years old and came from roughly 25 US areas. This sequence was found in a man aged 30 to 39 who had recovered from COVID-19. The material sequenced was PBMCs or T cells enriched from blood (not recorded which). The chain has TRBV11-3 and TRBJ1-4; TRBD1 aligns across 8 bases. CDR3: CASKAGTGGEKLFF. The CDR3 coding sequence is TGTGCCAGCAAAGCCGGGACAGGCGGTGAAAAACTGTTTTTT.